This T cell receptor (beta chain) was observed in a study of PD-L1 blockade in urothelial cancer. Study information: Blood analyses occurred 3 weeks (second dose) and 6 weeks post treatment start.

Repertoires were generated with immunoSEQ multiplex PCR, while TCRdb's copy carries only in-frame clones and drops some. Found here are some 41,000 clones, 88% of them singletons; the top ten hold about 4.2%. Material: PBMCs, obtained around atezolizumab (anti-PD-L1) treatment. The source is a man older than 75 with urothelial cancer.

The CDR3 loop is CSVKSSYNEQFF. The CDR3 region has the DNA TGCAGCGTGAAGAGCTCCTACAATGAGCAGTTCTTC. The gene calls are TRBV29-1 and TRBJ2-1; D gene ambiguous. V was pared by 6 bases and J by 0 bases, with 6 bases between. Germline CDR1 is SQVTM and CDR2 is ANQGSEA. CDR3 length: 12 residues.